The 22 T cell receptor beta chains listed next were all sequenced from one sample in a study of control samples from healthy donors and cancer patients. Profiled with immunoSEQ multiplex PCR; TCRdb holds only in-frame clones, not every one. Here the sample spans 55,000 to 90,000 clones, over 75% being singletons. Sample: blood. The source is a man aged 50-60 years in good health.

The CDR3 reads CASSSLPGNEQFF. The CDR3 DNA sequence: TGTGCCAGCAGCTCCCTACCGGGCAATGAGCAGTTCTTC. The chain uses TRBV7-9 and TRBJ2-1; D not resolved. Germline values: CDR1 SEHNR, CDR2 FQNEAQ (reference sequence). This CDR3 spans 13 amino acids. V dropped 4 bases and J dropped 6 bases, with 10 bases sitting between them.

The V and J genes are TRBV2 and TRBJ1-2; 9 nucleotides line up with TRBD1. The CDR3 totals 16 residues. The germline CDR1 and CDR2 sequences are SNHLY and FYNNEI. With V trimmed by 1 base and J by 8 bases, 11 bases remained unmatched. The CDR3 region has the DNA TGTGCCAGCAGTGAAGTTCCGAGGGACAGGGTTCAAGGCTACACCTTC. It specifies CASSEVPRDRVQGYTF.

The V gene is TRBV11-3, the J gene TRBJ1-2, with unresolved D. V lost 6 bases, J lost 7 bases, and 15 bases lay in between. CDR3 length: 13 amino acids. Looked up from germline, CDR1 is SGHNT and CDR2 is YENEEA. CDR3 amino acids: CASSTALQGGYTF. CDR3 sequence (DNA): TGTGCCAGCAGTACCGCCTTGCAAGGTGGCTACACCTTC.

The chain recombines TRBV6-6 with TRBJ2-3, with 7 bases matching TRBD2. Germline V lookup: CDR1 MNHNY, CDR2 SVGAGI (reference sequence). After removal of 4 bases from V and 2 bases from J, the junction contained 6 bases not matched to a gene. The CDR3 totals 15 residues. The CDR3 sequence is CASSFRGRVTDTQYF. The CDR3 DNA reads TGTGCCAGCAGTTTTAGAGGGAGGGTCACAGATACGCAGTATTTT.

The rearrangement uses TRBV18 and TRBJ2-6, with a tentative D call TRBD1 (5 bases). The CDR3 totals 16 residues. The V gene's germline CDR1 is KGHSH and CDR2 LQKENI. V lost 3 bases to trimming and J lost 4 bases, with 13 bases between them. CDR3 DNA: TGTGCCAGCTCACCCGCCCAGGGCGGAGGGGCCAACGTCCTGACTTTC. It specifies CASSPAQGGGANVLTF.

The J gene is TRBJ1-3, the V gene TRBV11-2, with D possibly matching TRBD1 (5 bases). V was pared by 0 bases and J by 2 bases, with 11 bases between. The germline gives CDR1 SGHAT, CDR2 FQNNGV. The CDR3 spans 16 residues. The CDR3 loop is CASSLEGGFPGNTIYF. DNA for the CDR3: TGTGCCAGCAGCTTAGAGGGGGGGTTCCCTGGAAACACCATATATTTT.

This clone was found once. Relative to the germline gene, one junction end is altered; a read error may explain this. Additional DNA sequences in this sample encode the identical CDR3. The chain is built from TRBV9 and TRBJ1-1; tentative D call: TRBD1 (5 bases). The CDR3 length is 15 residues. Germline CDR1 SGDLS, CDR2 YYNGEE. The CDR3: CARSWGRGENTEAFF. In DNA, the CDR3 is TGTGCCCGCAGCTGGGGCCGGGGGGAGAACACTGAAGCTTTCTTT.

A few counts support this clone. This chain uses TRBV9 with TRBJ2-1; the D gene is possibly TRBD2 (7 bases). V dropped 2 bases and J dropped 9 bases, with 15 bases sitting between them. CDR3 size: 14 residues. CDR1 is SGDLS and CDR2 is YYNGEE in the germline V gene. CDR3 residues: CASSVPGGQGEQFF. The DNA of the CDR3 is TGTGCCAGCAGCGTTCCCGGGGGGCAGGGTGAGCAGTTCTTC.

The chain recombines TRBV9 with TRBJ2-2; no firm D call. CDR1 is SGDLS, CDR2 YYNGEE, per germline. The CDR3 is 12 amino acids. V was trimmed by 0 bases and J by 7 bases, leaving 4 bases between them. CDR3 residues: CASSVEGGELFF. The CDR3 nucleotides read TGTGCCAGCAGCGTAGAGGGCGGGGAGCTGTTTTTT.

This chain connects TRBV6-5 to TRBJ2-1; tentatively, D is TRBD2 (5 bases). This CDR3 spans 13 amino acids. The V end lost 3 bases, the J end lost 9 bases, and 12 bases lay between the germline ends. Germline lookup yields CDR1 MNHEY and CDR2 SVGAGI. The CDR3 reads CASSYTIGVEQFF. In DNA form, the CDR3 reads TGTGCCAGCAGTTATACAATCGGGGTTGAGCAGTTCTTC.

This rearrangement joins TRBV19 to TRBJ2-1, with TRBD1 matching over 8 bases. CDR1 is LNHDA, CDR2 SQIVND, per germline (reference sequence). With V trimmed by 2 bases and J by 0 bases, 0 bases remained unmatched. CDR3 length: 15 amino acids. In nucleotides, the CDR3 is TGTGCCAGTAGTATAACAGGGGGCTCCTACAATGAGCAGTTCTTC. Protein sequence: CASSITGGSYNEQFF.

This clone came up a few times. The chain carries TRBV11-2 and TRBJ2-1; 12 bases are shared with TRBD1. The trim removed 3 bases at V and 3 bases at J, leaving 12 bases unmatched. CDR3 length: 19 residues. Germline V lookup: CDR1 SGHAT, CDR2 FQNNGV. The CDR3 here is CASSFWGTGGPASYNEQFF. CDR3 coding DNA: TGTGCCAGCAGCTTTTGGGGGACAGGGGGCCCGGCCAGCTACAATGAGCAGTTCTTC.

This sequence joins TRBV9 and TRBJ1-3, with D possibly matching TRBD1 (5 bases). The CDR3 totals 17 residues. V lost 4 bases and J 0 bases, leaving 17 bases between the germline ends. Germline V gene lookup returns CDR1 SGDLS and CDR2 YYNGEE. The CDR3 here is CASSPGGRQFSGNTIYF. The CDR3 region has the DNA TGTGCCAGCAGCCCGGGCGGGCGACAGTTCTCTGGAAACACCATATATTTT.

This clone was seen a handful of times. The V call is TRBV28, the J call TRBJ1-4, with D unclear. Trimming left V 5 bases short and J 8 bases short, with 12 bases between. This CDR3 has 13 residues. Germline V gene lookup returns CDR1 MDHEN and CDR2 SYDVKM. The CDR3 reads CASSHRKEEKLFF. As DNA, the CDR3 is TGTGCCAGCAGTCACCGGAAGGAGGAAAAACTGTTTTTT.

The count of this clone is one. The V and J genes are TRBV9 and TRBJ2-1, with 10 positions matching TRBD2. Germline values: CDR1 SGDLS, CDR2 YYNGEE. CDR3 length equals 15 residues. With V trimmed by 0 bases and J by 15 bases, 12 bases remained unmatched. Written as DNA, the CDR3 is TGTGCCAGCAGCGTAGATAGCGGGGGGCCCGAGGGGCCGTTCTTC. Its translation is CASSVDSGGPEGPFF.

The chain links TRBV7-9 to TRBJ1-1; no firm D call. With 3 bases removed from V and 7 bases from J, the gap between germline ends came to 12 bases. Germline V CDR1 and CDR2: SEHNR, FQNEAQ (reference sequence). There are 13 residues in the CDR3. DNA for the CDR3: TGTGCCAGCAGCTTGGACGGGAAAGGTGAAGCTTTCTTT. Translated: CASSLDGKGEAFF.

The chain has TRBV5-1 and TRBJ2-2; TRBD1 aligns across 8 bases. Germline V gene sequence: CDR1 SGHRS, CDR2 YFSETQ. V was clipped by 3 bases and J by 4 bases; unmatched bases: 8. The CDR3 is made up of 16 amino acids. Written as DNA, the CDR3 is TGCGCCAGCAGCTCATCAGGGGGCAGCGGCACCGGGGAGCTGTTTTTT. Translation: CASSSSGGSGTGELFF.

The CDR3 DNA is TGTGCCTGGACCCGGGGGGCGGGCGGGGAGCTGTTTTTT. Translated, it gives CAWTRGAGGELFF. This chain links TRBV30 with TRBJ2-2; D possibly corresponds to TRBD2 (7 bases). V lost 4 bases and J 7 bases, leaving 13 bases between the germline ends. The CDR3 length is 13 residues. Germline CDR1 GTSNPN, CDR2 SVGIG (reference sequence).

The genes are TRBV4-2 and TRBJ2-5; 7 nucleotides match TRBD1. Germline values: CDR1 LGHNA, CDR2 YNFKEQ. The junction had 1 base not matched to a gene; V was cut back by 1 base and J by 2 bases. The CDR3 extends over 14 amino acids. The CDR3 sequence: CASSQGDSQETQYF. CDR3 DNA: TGTGCCAGCAGCCAAGGGGACAGTCAAGAGACCCAGTACTTC.

V and J are TRBV7-8 and TRBJ2-5, with a tentative D call TRBD2 (6 bases). Germline V lookup: CDR1 SGHVS, CDR2 FQNEAQ. Trimming shortened V by 5 bases and J by 2 bases, and 12 bases separated the two germline ends. The CDR3 extends over 14 amino acids. CDR3 amino acids: CASSPRTIQETQYF. The CDR3 DNA reads as TGTGCCAGCAGCCCCCGGACTATTCAAGAGACCCAGTACTTC. Together with reference TRBV7-8 and TRBJ2-5, the CDR3 gives the full variable domain: GAGVSQSPRYKVAKRGQDVALRCDPISGHVSLFWYQQALGQGPEFLTYFQNEAQLDKSGLPSDRFFAERPEGSVSTLKIQRTQQEDSAVYLCASSPRTIQETQYFGPGTRLLVL.

The chain recombines TRBV5-5 with TRBJ1-5; possible D gene TRBD1, 5 bases. The CDR3 has 15 residues. CDR1 is SGHKS and CDR2 is YYEKEE in the germline V gene (reference sequence). Trimming removed 4 bases at V and 0 bases at J, with 11 bases between. The CDR3 spells CASSRGRSSNQPQHF. CDR3 sequence (DNA): TGTGCCAGCAGCCGGGGACGGAGTAGCAATCAGCCCCAGCATTTT. The full variable domain, rest sourced from reference TRBV5-5 and TRBJ1-5, is DAGVTQSPTHLIKTRGQQVTLRCSPISGHKSVSWYQQVLGQGPQFIFQYYEKEERGRGNFPDRFSARQFPNYSSELNVNALLLGDSALYLCASSRGRSSNQPQHFGDGTRLSIL.

This chain joins TRBV6-1 and TRBJ1-1; TRBD1 matches at 8 bases. This CDR3 comprises 15 residues. CDR1 is MNHNS and CDR2 is SASEGT in the germline V gene. Unmatched junction bases numbered 5, after V lost 2 bases and J lost 3 bases. CDR3 nucleotide sequence: TGTGCCAGCAGTGAAACTCAGGGGGCAGACACTGAAGCTTTCTTT. Protein: CASSETQGADTEAFF.